The 24 T cell receptor beta chains below were found in one sample sequenced in a study of blood T cell repertoires in COVID-19. Sequenced by immunoSEQ multiplex PCR; TCRdb stores in-frame clones only, minus some. The sample shows about 26,000 clones, nearly 90% of them seen only once. Sequencing input: peripheral blood. The receptor set was obtained from a man in his 70s with acute or convalescent COVID-19.

This chain joins TRBV6-2 or TRBV6-3 and TRBJ1-3, with 9 bases that match TRBD1. Germline CDR1 MNHEY, CDR2 SVGEGT. V lost 5 bases and J lost 16; bases outside the gene matches: 9. This CDR3 comprises 12 residues. The CDR3 loop reads CASSPKQGASYF. The CDR3, as DNA: TGTGCCAGCAGTCCGAAACAGGGGGCGAGTTATTTT.

This clone was recorded a few times. The rearrangement joins TRBV6-4 to TRBJ1-2, with D perhaps TRBD1 (5 bases). Trimming removed 6 bases from V and 4 bases from J, with 12 bases in between. Germline V gene sequence: CDR1 MRHNA, CDR2 SNTAGT. CDR3 size: 13 residues. As DNA, the CDR3 is TGTGCCAGCAGCCCGGCAAGGGGCTATGGCTACACCTTC. Protein: CASSPARGYGYTF.

The chain is built from TRBV20-1 and TRBJ2-4, with 8 bases fitting TRBD1. The V and J ends lost 7 bases and 9 bases, in that order; junction bases with no gene match: 5. The V gene's germline CDR1 is DFQATT and CDR2 SNEGSKA (reference sequence). The CDR3 covers 11 residues. This CDR3 reads CSVDRGGIQYF. CDR3 nucleotide sequence: TGCAGTGTTGACAGGGGAGGCATTCAGTACTTC.

The chain joins TRBV23-1 to TRBJ2-5; D gene ambiguous. TRBV23-1 counts as an open reading frame of uncertain function. The CDR3 runs 14 residues. Trimming shortened V by 8 bases and J by 1 base, and 14 bases separated the two germline ends. The CDR3 DNA reads as TGCGCCAGCGTCCCTCGGGTGGTCCAAGAGACCCAGTACTTC. Its protein product is CASVPRVVQETQYF.

This chain uses TRBV3-1 (or the pseudogene TRBV3-2) with TRBJ1-2, with a possible D match to TRBD1 (6 bases). V was clipped by 4 bases and J by 8 bases, with 17 bases between them. The CDR3 has 14 amino acids. Germline V gene sequence: CDR1 LGHDT, CDR2 YNNKEL (reference sequence). CDR3 DNA sequence: TGTGCCAGCAGCCGAATGGGGGCCGGGGAAGGCTACACCTTC. Translating gives CASSRMGAGEGYTF.

The rearrangement uses TRBV28 and TRBJ2-3, with D maybe TRBD2 (6 bases). Germline CDR1 and CDR2: MDHEN and SYDVKM. The CDR3 is 14 amino acids. The V and J ends lost 6 bases and 2 bases respectively, with 12 bases between them. This chain's CDR3 is CASRVAEYTDTQYF. CDR3 nucleotide sequence: TGTGCCAGCAGGGTAGCGGAGTACACAGATACGCAGTATTTT. Full variable domain (missing parts from reference TRBV28 and TRBJ2-3): DVKVTQSSRYLVKRTGEKVFLECVQDMDHENMFWYRQDPGLGLRLIYFSYDVKMKEKGDIPEGYSVSREKKERFSLILESASTNQTSMYLCASRVAEYTDTQYFGPGTRLTVL.

The rearrangement links TRBV28 to TRBJ1-4; 10 bases line up with TRBD1. After removal of 7 bases from V and 8 bases from J, the junction contained 13 bases not matched to a gene. The CDR3 loop spans 16 amino acids. In germline, CDR1 is MDHEN, CDR2 SYDVKM. In nucleotides, the CDR3 is TGTGCCAGCAAGGGGGCGAGGGGACAGGGGTACGAAAAACTGTTTTTT. It encodes CASKGARGQGYEKLFF.

This chain joins TRBV4-3 and TRBJ2-5; D possibly corresponds to TRBD2 (5 bases). Germline V gene lookup returns CDR1 LGHNA and CDR2 YSLEER. This CDR3 has 16 amino acids. Trimming removed 0 bases from V and 2 bases from J, with 13 bases in between. CDR3 nucleotide sequence: TGCGCCAGCAGCCAAGATAGAGGGAACCCACAAGAGACCCAGTACTTC. Protein: CASSQDRGNPQETQYF.

The chain joins TRBV7-6 to TRBJ1-5; D is unclear. Deletions cut 2 bases from V and 12 bases from J, with 14 bases between. Germline V CDR1 and CDR2: SGHVS, FNYEAQ. This CDR3 spans 13 amino acids. The DNA of the CDR3 is TGTGCCAGCAGCTTAAGTCAGCGGACGGACCAGCATTTT. This sequence encodes CASSLSQRTDQHF.

The J gene is TRBJ1-1, the V gene TRBV7-9, with TRBD1 matching over 7 bases. Trimming took 5 bases from V and 3 from J; bases not matched to a gene: 6. CDR1 SEHNR and CDR2 FQNEAQ come from the germline V gene (reference sequence). The CDR3 length is 14 residues. The CDR3 here is CASSPGQEYTEAFF. DNA of the CDR3: TGTGCCAGCAGCCCAGGACAGGAGTACACTGAAGCTTTCTTT.

The genes are TRBV4-2 and TRBJ2-7; 9 bases are a match to TRBD2. The CDR3 totals 15 residues. Looked up from germline, CDR1 is LGHNA and CDR2 is YNFKEQ. The V and J ends lost 4 bases and 5 bases, in that order; junction bases with no gene match: 9. The CDR3 reads CASSPQGGLANEQYF. For the CDR3, the DNA is TGTGCCAGCAGCCCCCAGGGCGGACTAGCGAACGAGCAGTACTTC.

V usage is TRBV4-1 and J usage is TRBJ1-1; maybe TRBD1 (6 bases). There are 15 residues in the CDR3. The germline V gene has CDR1 MGHRA and CDR2 YSYEKL. V dropped 3 bases and J dropped 3 bases, with 14 bases sitting between them. CDR3 DNA sequence: TGCGCCAGCAGCCAGAACAGGGAGTTTCACACTGAAGCTTTCTTT. Its protein product is CASSQNREFHTEAFF.

V gene TRBV7-2 combines with J gene TRBJ1-2; D uncertain. CDR3 size: 15 residues. Germline values: CDR1 SGHTA, CDR2 FQGNSA. V lost 2 bases and J lost 7, with 17 bases in between. The CDR3 DNA follows: TGTGCCAGCAGCTTAATGGTAGCGGGGTGGAGTGGCTACACCTTC. This encodes CASSLMVAGWSGYTF.

This chain links TRBV18 with TRBJ1-1; tentative D call: TRBD1 (6 bases). V lost 3 bases, J lost 3 bases, and 17 bases lay in between. There are 16 residues in the CDR3. Germline V CDR1 and CDR2: KGHSH, LQKENI. CDR3 DNA: TGTGCCAGCTCACCGCTTGTCAACAGGGAAGACACTGAAGCTTTCTTT. It encodes CASSPLVNREDTEAFF.

The V and J genes are TRBV19 and TRBJ1-2, with a possible D match to TRBD1 (6 bases). Germline V gene lookup returns CDR1 LNHDA and CDR2 SQIVND (reference sequence). The CDR3 is made up of 13 amino acids. Trimming pared 8 bases from V and 5 bases from J, leaving 15 bases between. For the CDR3, the DNA is TGTGCCAGTTTACAGGGCTCATGGTATGGCTACACCTTC. It encodes CASLQGSWYGYTF.

In its sample, this clone was seen a few times. V usage is TRBV6-5 and J usage is TRBJ1-2, with TRBD1 matching 7 bases. J was trimmed by 4 bases and V by 6 bases; bases with no gene match: 11. This CDR3 contains 15 residues. The germline V gene has CDR1 MNHEY and CDR2 SVGAGI. DNA of the CDR3: TGTGCCAGCAGGATCCCCCAGGGGGTGGGCTATGGCTACACCTTC. Protein sequence: CASRIPQGVGYGYTF.

This chain connects TRBV2 to TRBJ1-1, with D possibly matching TRBD1 (6 bases). In germline, CDR1 is SNHLY, CDR2 FYNNEI. CDR3 length: 13 amino acids. Trimming took off 6 bases at V and 5 bases at J, with 13 bases between the two ends. CDR3: CASRKQGPTEAFF. In nucleotides, the CDR3 is TGTGCCAGCAGAAAACAGGGCCCTACTGAAGCTTTCTTT.

This sequence joins TRBV18 and TRBJ2-5; maybe TRBD1 (5 bases). Trimming removed 2 bases from V and 3 bases from J, with 10 bases in between. The CDR3 is 14 residues long. Germline V gives CDR1 KGHSH, CDR2 LQKENI. The CDR3 spells CASSPGADEETQYF. The DNA of the CDR3 is TGTGCCAGCTCACCAGGGGCAGACGAAGAGACCCAGTACTTC.

The V and J genes are TRBV5-1 and TRBJ2-5; TRBD2 matches 11 bases. Germline V gives CDR1 SGHRS, CDR2 YFSETQ. The length of the CDR3 is 17 residues. With V trimmed by 0 bases and J by 3 bases, 7 bases remained unmatched. The CDR3 bases are TGCGCCAGCAGCTTGGATCCCACTAGCGGGAGTAAAGAGACCCAGTACTTC. It specifies CASSLDPTSGSKETQYF.

The chain employs TRBV5-1 and TRBJ1-4, with 9 positions matching TRBD1. Trimming cost V 5 bases and J 5 bases; bases outside gene matches: 4. This CDR3 is 14 amino acids long. Germline V gene sequence: CDR1 SGHRS, CDR2 YFSETQ. Here the CDR3 reads CASRGGTGNEKLFF. Written as DNA, the CDR3 is TGCGCCAGCAGAGGTGGGACAGGGAATGAAAAACTGTTTTTT.

The chain is built from TRBV9 and TRBJ2-3; D ambiguous. The CDR3 spans 12 residues. Germline V gene lookup returns CDR1 SGDLS and CDR2 YYNGEE. Deletions cut 4 bases from V and 7 bases from J, with 10 bases between. CDR3 protein: CASSRTVNTQYF. The DNA of the CDR3 is TGTGCCAGCAGCCGTACGGTGAATACGCAGTATTTT.

This chain connects TRBV11-2 to TRBJ1-4, with TRBD1 as a possible D gene (6 bases). V shed 0 bases and J shed 8 bases, with 13 bases lying between them. This CDR3 comprises 15 residues. CDR1 SGHAT and CDR2 FQNNGV come from the germline V gene. CDR3 sequence reads: CASSLERRGKEKLFF. In nucleotides, the CDR3 is TGTGCCAGCAGCTTAGAACGCAGGGGAAAGGAAAAACTGTTTTTT. The full variable domain, in which reference TRBV11-2 and TRBJ1-4 provide the parts outside the CDR3, is EAGVAQSPRYKIIEKRQSVAFWCNPISGHATLYWYQQILGQGPKLLIQFQNNGVVDDSQLPKDRFSAERLKGVDSTLKIQPAKLEDSAVYLCASSLERRGKEKLFFGSGTQLSVL.

The chain couples TRBV5-5 to TRBJ2-5, with 10 bases that match TRBD1. Germline V gene data show CDR1 as SGHKS and CDR2 as YYEKEE (reference sequence). The CDR3 runs to 15 residues. The V gene end was trimmed by 2 bases and the J gene end by 5 bases; junction bases not matched to a gene: 6. The DNA for the CDR3 is TGTGCCAGCAGCTTCGACAGGGGGCGCGTTGAGACCCAGTACTTC. It translates to CASSFDRGRVETQYF.

V and J are TRBV5-4 and TRBJ2-1; 8 bases are a match to TRBD2. Germline V gene lookup returns CDR1 SGHNT and CDR2 YYREEE (reference sequence). The CDR3 totals 14 residues. The junction had 5 bases not matched to a gene; V was cut back by 1 base and J by 8 bases. The CDR3 sequence is CASSLSGSSHEQFF. For the CDR3, the DNA is TGTGCCAGCAGCTTGAGCGGGAGTAGCCATGAGCAGTTCTTC.